These T cell receptor beta chains were read from a single sample in a study of PD-L1 blockade in urothelial cancer. The protocol was immunoSEQ multiplex PCR, while the TCRdb copy is restricted to in-frame clones and leaves out a portion. The sample lists approximately 88,000 clones; roughly 84% were seen once. The material was PBMCs, obtained around atezolizumab (anti-PD-L1) treatment. Receptors originate from a man aged 55 to 70 with urothelial cancer. CDR3s leave out the opening cysteine and the closing phenylalanine or tryptophan. Fields, in order: CDR3 length, D gene, clone size, J gene, V gene, CDR3 protein. A D gene is named only where the DNA matches it firmly. Clone size appears in some rows only: once, few, many, or a class for an expanded clone.

13,.,.,TRBJ2-4,TRBV5-4,ASSSKTEAKNIQY
11,.,.,TRBJ1-1,TRBV14,ASSQGVRAEAF
9,.,.,TRBJ2-7,TRBV5-8,ASSLAYEQY
14,TRBD1,.,TRBJ1-2,TRBV6-5,ASSYSGTEGLYGYT
10,.,.,TRBJ2-7,TRBV6-5,ASRSPMTGQY
14,.,medium-sized,TRBJ2-7,TRBV4-3,ASSQDPSGVLYEQY
15,TRBD1,.,TRBJ1-5,TRBV19,ASSIFDRGNRNQPQH
13,TRBD1,few,TRBJ2-4,TRBV2,ASSRQGISKNIQY
17,TRBD2,.,TRBJ2-1,TRBV9,ASSPTWASGRSSYNEQF
10,.,.,TRBJ2-7,TRBV15,ATSRDQYEQY
14,TRBD2,.,TRBJ2-7,TRBV19,ASSIRGLAGRYEQY
9,.,.,TRBJ2-3,TRBV20-1,SAVDSSTQY
13,TRBD1,.,TRBJ2-7,TRBV6-5,ASSYQHRGKYEQY
12,TRBD1,.,TRBJ1-1,TRBV6-5,ASSWDSGATEAF
13,TRBD2,.,TRBJ2-3,TRBV9,ASSGGLAITDTQY
13,.,.,TRBJ1-6,TRBV11-2,ASSLLGGGNSPLH
14,.,.,TRBJ2-2,TRBV5-1,ASSLADRWGTGELF
12,.,.,TRBJ1-5,TRBV6-5,ASSYRVAGQPQH
11,.,few,TRBJ1-1,TRBV2,ASSAARATEAF
12,.,.,TRBJ1-3,TRBV13,ASTVGEGGNTIY
13,TRBD1,few,TRBJ1-1,TRBV5-1,ASSRTGIKNTEAF
13,.,.,TRBJ2-7,TRBV5-4,ASSFSQTSSTTQY
12,.,.,TRBJ1-6,TRBV18,ASARDSYNSPLH
13,TRBD1,few,TRBJ1-2,TRBV30,AWGGQGGKNSGYT
16,TRBD2,.,TRBJ2-1,TRBV2,ASSPGLAGGPKVNEQF
15,.,.,TRBJ1-6,TRBV9,ASTADGQNRPNSPLH
11,TRBD2,.,TRBJ2-7,TRBV6-5,ASSNGRDYEQY
11,.,.,TRBJ2-5,TRBV5-1,ASSALAAETQY
15,TRBD1,.,TRBJ1-2,TRBV19,ASSMEGTGGSSYGYT
19,TRBD1,.,TRBJ2-7,TRBV7-7,ASSIDGRTGDRRPTAGEQY
12,.,once,TRBJ2-1,TRBV2,ASIFGERNNEQF
10,.,once,TRBJ1-5,TRBV6-1,ASRETNQPQH
12,.,.,TRBJ2-3,TRBV4-1,ASSQDHFGDTQY
14,.,.,TRBJ2-1,TRBV10-3,AISGTPSSSYNEQF
15,.,.,TRBJ1-3,TRBV4-3,ASSQDPGGRSGNTIY
13,.,.,TRBJ2-6,TRBV19,ASSKTHTGANVLT
12,.,.,TRBJ1-5,TRBV27,ASLEGHPNQPQH
12,TRBD1,.,TRBJ1-1,TRBV2,ASSLETGGTEAF
11,.,.,TRBJ1-2,TRBV5-4,ASSSGQNYGYT
16,.,.,TRBJ2-2,TRBV6-4,ASSDKYTGTKNTGELF
10,.,.,TRBJ1-2,TRBV18,ASSAQEGGYT
7,.,few,TRBJ2-3,TRBV6-4,ASRETQY
12,.,.,TRBJ1-1,TRBV9,ASSVRHPNTEAF
11,.,.,TRBJ1-1,TRBV6-4,ASSDQRGTEAF
14,TRBD1,few,TRBJ1-1,TRBV9,ASSVHAGTANTEAF
14,.,.,TRBJ2-3,TRBV5-1,ASSTAGGLSTDTQY
11,.,.,TRBJ1-5,TRBV30,AWSVDSYQPQH
10,.,.,TRBJ1-2,TRBV5-6,ASSAGGYGYT
12,.,.,TRBJ2-7,TRBV19,ASSIYGVGYEQY
9,.,few,TRBJ1-1,TRBV5-1,ASSSLRGLL
13,TRBD1,.,TRBJ1-2,TRBV6-6,ASSYSEQGMGGYT
13,.,.,TRBJ2-7,TRBV5-1,ASSLSGTSSYEQY
14,.,.,TRBJ1-1,TRBV5-1,ASARGAQGPNTEAF
10,.,.,TRBJ2-2,TRBV5-1,ASSLSGGELF
10,.,.,TRBJ1-1,TRBV6-6,ASRRKDTEAF